The 6 T cell receptor beta chains given below trace back to one sample, sequenced in a study of cytomegalovirus exposure and HLA in healthy donors. PCR used 60 Vbeta primers and 13 Jbeta primers. Measured with immunoSEQ multiplex PCR; TCRdb has only the in-frame clones, and not every one. The table lists 150,000 to 250,000 clones, about four fifths of them singletons. Material: PBMCs. All receptors come from a girl under 18 in good health and CMV-seropositive.

The V and J genes are TRBV10-3 and TRBJ2-5; 7 bases are shared with TRBD1. J was trimmed by 2 bases and V by 4 bases; bases with no gene match: 7. The CDR3 totals 15 residues. Germline V gene sequence: CDR1 ENHRY, CDR2 SYGVKD. The CDR3 loop reads CAISAVYRGQETQYF. The CDR3, as DNA: TGTGCCATCAGTGCGGTTTACAGGGGACAAGAGACCCAGTACTTC.

V is TRBV5-1 and J is TRBJ1-5, with D possibly being TRBD1 (5 bases). CDR3 length: 14 amino acids. Trimming removed 1 base from V and 3 bases from J, with 8 bases in between. CDR1 is SGHRS, CDR2 YFSETQ, per germline. The chain's CDR3 is CASSLTGDNQPQHF. DNA of the CDR3: TGCGCCAGCAGCTTGACAGGAGACAATCAGCCCCAGCATTTT.

This clone was observed a few times. This sequence joins TRBV11-3 and TRBJ2-1, with TRBD2 identical over 7 bases. The germline gives CDR1 SGHNT, CDR2 YENEEA. V dropped 1 base and J dropped 6; count of bases not matched to a gene: 3. The CDR3 is 14 residues long. The CDR3 spells CASSLGGGTNEQFF. Written as DNA, the CDR3 is TGTGCCAGCAGCTTAGGCGGGGGAACCAATGAGCAGTTCTTC.

About this clone itself: Other DNA sequences from this sample encode an identical CDR3 as well. CDR3 sequence reads: CASSLDSNTEAFF. CDR3 DNA sequence: TGCGCCAGCAGCTTAGACAGTAACACTGAAGCTTTCTTT. The chain couples TRBV5-1 to TRBJ1-1, with TRBD1 as a possible D gene (5 bases). V was trimmed by 2 bases and J by 2 bases, leaving 7 bases between them. CDR1 SGHRS and CDR2 YFSETQ come from the germline V gene. The CDR3 is 13 amino acids.

The rearrangement uses TRBV30 and TRBJ2-5; D remains ambiguous. V dropped 5 bases and J dropped 6 bases, with 16 bases sitting between them. Germline CDR1 is GTSNPN and CDR2 is SVGIG (reference sequence). The CDR3 contains 13 residues. The CDR3 sequence: CAWPDIATKTQYF. CDR3 nucleotide sequence: TGTGCCTGGCCCGATATAGCTACAAAGACCCAGTACTTC.

The chain employs TRBV6-5 and TRBJ1-1; possibly TRBD1 for D (5 bases). CDR1 is MNHEY, CDR2 SVGAGI, per germline. Between the trimmed V and J ends, which lost 6 bases and 0 bases, there was a span of 11 bases. The CDR3 consists of 14 residues. For the CDR3, the DNA is TGTGCCAGCAGAAGGGGCTACATGAACACTGAAGCTTTCTTT. It encodes CASRRGYMNTEAFF.